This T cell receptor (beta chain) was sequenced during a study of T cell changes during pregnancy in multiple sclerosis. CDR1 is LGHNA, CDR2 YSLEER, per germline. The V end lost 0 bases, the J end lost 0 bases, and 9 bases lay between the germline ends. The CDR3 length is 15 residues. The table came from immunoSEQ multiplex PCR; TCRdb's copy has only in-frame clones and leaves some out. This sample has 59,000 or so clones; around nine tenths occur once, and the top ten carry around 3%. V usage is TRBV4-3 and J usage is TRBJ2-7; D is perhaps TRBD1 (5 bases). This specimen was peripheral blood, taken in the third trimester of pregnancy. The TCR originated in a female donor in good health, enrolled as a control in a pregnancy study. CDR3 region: CASSQDQGRSYEQYF. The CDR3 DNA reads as TGCGCCAGCAGCCAAGATCAGGGCCGCTCCTACGAGCAGTACTTC.